Below are 30 T cell receptor beta chains sequenced from a single sample in a study of CD8 T cells in ankylosing spondylitis. Via MiXCR, TCRdb re-called the 5' RACE reads, giving one row per CDR3 protein. The sample has about 360,000 distinct CDR3 sequences, approximately 20% seen once. The sample comprised blood, either unsorted or a sorted T cell fraction (not recorded which). These receptors were obtained from a male donor with ankylosing spondylitis or in good health (not recorded which).

The chain recombines TRBV3-1 with TRBJ2-5, with D possibly matching TRBD1 (6 bases). The V end lost 0 bases, the J end lost 2 bases, and 10 bases lay between the germline ends. The CDR3 length is 15 residues. Germline loops: CDR1 LGHDT, CDR2 YNNKEL (reference sequence). The CDR3 here is CASSQDSGEQETQYF. The CDR3 DNA is TGTGCCAGCAGCCAAGATTCAGGGGAACAAGAGACCCAGTACTTC.

This clonotype was counted only a few times. The chain is built from TRBV18 and TRBJ2-3; D perhaps matches TRBD2 (6 bases). The CDR3 has 13 residues. V shed 6 bases and J shed 2 bases, with 9 bases lying between them. Germline loops: CDR1 KGHSH, CDR2 LQKENI. The CDR3 DNA sequence: TGTGCCAGCTCGCGGACTAACACAGATACGCAGTATTTT. This gives the protein CASSRTNTDTQYF.

This chain joins TRBV5-8 and TRBJ2-7; D gene uncertain. The ends were cut back, 4 bases at V and 2 bases at J, with 7 bases in the middle. CDR3 length equals 12 residues. The germline V gene has CDR1 SGHTS and CDR2 YDEGEE. CDR3 residues: CASSPVTYEQYF. The CDR3 DNA sequence: TGTGCCAGCAGCCCTGTCACCTACGAGCAGTACTTC.

With respect to this clonotype: The junction shows a germline mismatch at one end, possibly a read error. The chain carries TRBV2 and TRBJ2-3; unclear D gene. The germline CDR1 and CDR2 sequences are SNHLY and FYNNEI. The CDR3 extends over 18 amino acids. CDR3: CASSEALYTDFSRDTQYF. The CDR3 bases are TGTGCCAGCAGTGAAGCCCTCTATACAGACTTCAGCAGAGATACGCAGTATTTT.

V gene TRBV12-3 or TRBV12-4 combines with J gene TRBJ1-1, with D possibly matching TRBD1 (6 bases). Trimming stripped 5 bases from V and 3 bases from J, with 16 bases between. The CDR3 is 15 amino acids. The chain's CDR3 is CASSTTHRAHTEAFF. In DNA form, the CDR3 reads TGTGCCAGCAGTACAACCCACAGGGCCCACACTGAAGCTTTCTTT.

The V gene is TRBV20-1, the J gene TRBJ2-3; TRBD2 agrees at 11 bases. This CDR3 has 15 residues. J was trimmed by 4 bases and V by 3 bases; bases with no gene match: 6. The germline V gene has CDR1 DFQATT and CDR2 SNEGSKA (reference sequence). CDR3 DNA: TGCAGTGCTAGTCGTAGCGGGGGGGCATCAGATACGCAGTATTTT. Translation gives CSASRSGGASDTQYF.

This chain links TRBV6-5 with TRBJ1-1; D is possibly TRBD1 (5 bases). Trimming cost V 2 bases and J 0 bases, with 10 bases left between them. CDR1 MNHEY and CDR2 SVGAGI come from the germline V gene. This CDR3 spans 15 amino acids. The CDR3 DNA reads TGTGCCAGCAGTTACGGGGCAGCCATGAACACTGAAGCTTTCTTT. It encodes CASSYGAAMNTEAFF.

This chain connects TRBV28 to TRBJ2-5; D unclear. Trimming cost V 3 bases and J 1 base, with 9 bases left between them. Germline V gives CDR1 MDHEN, CDR2 SYDVKM. CDR3 size: 14 residues. The CDR3 bases are TGTGCCAGCAGTTTCCGACTTACCCAAGAGACCCAGTACTTC. Protein: CASSFRLTQETQYF.

A few counts support this clonotype. V usage is TRBV5-1 and J usage is TRBJ2-1; 11 nucleotides agree with TRBD2. V lost 3 bases, J lost 5 bases, and 7 bases stayed unmatched. Germline values: CDR1 SGHRS, CDR2 YFSETQ. The CDR3 runs to 16 residues. The CDR3 is CASSSLTSGGNNEQFF. The CDR3 DNA is TGCGCCAGCAGCTCCCTAACTAGCGGGGGTAACAATGAGCAGTTCTTC.

The gene calls are TRBV20-1 and TRBJ2-3; 8 bases fit TRBD2. J gave up 2 bases and V 6 bases, and 10 bases lay outside the gene matches. Germline V gene sequence: CDR1 DFQATT, CDR2 SNEGSKA (reference sequence). This CDR3 region has 15 residues. The DNA for the CDR3 is TGCAGTGCAAGAAGGGACGGGGGGGCCACAGATACGCAGTATTTT. This gives the protein CSARRDGGATDTQYF.

This clonotype showed up just a few times. The chain carries TRBV7-9 and TRBJ2-5; the D gene is possibly TRBD2 (6 bases). The CDR3 extends over 16 amino acids. CDR1 and CDR2 from the germline V gene are SEHNR and FQNEAQ (reference sequence). The V gene lost 3 bases and the J gene lost 2 bases, with 16 bases spanning the gap. The CDR3 DNA reads TGTGCCAGCAGCTTTCGACCGGGGGAGACTCAAGAGACCCAGTACTTC. The encoded protein is CASSFRPGETQETQYF. Based on the CDR3 plus reference TRBV7-9 and TRBJ2-5, the full variable domain is DTGVSQNPRHKITKRGQNVTFRCDPISEHNRLYWYRQTLGQGPEFLTYFQNEAQLEKSRLLSDRFSAERPKGSFSTLEIQRTEQGDSAMYLCASSFRPGETQETQYFGPGTRLLVL.

The rearrangement links TRBV7-9 to TRBJ2-7; TRBD2 might be the D (6 bases). The CDR3 is 12 residues long. Germline-derived CDR1 and CDR2 are SEHNR and FQNEAQ (reference sequence). Trimming took off 5 bases at V and 5 bases at J, with 10 bases between the two ends. CDR3 in DNA: TGTGCCAGCAGCGGGGGGAAAGACGAGCAGTACTTC. This translates into CASSGGKDEQYF.

This clonotype was counted a few times. CDR3 sequence reads: CASSQGPVDRATYNEQFF. The CDR3 DNA reads as TGTGCCAGCAGCCAAGGCCCGGTGGACAGGGCTACCTACAATGAGCAGTTCTTC. The rearrangement joins TRBV4-2 to TRBJ2-1; the match to TRBD1 covers 8 bases. Trimming took 1 base from V and 2 from J; bases not matched to a gene: 10. This CDR3 has 18 residues. The germline V gene has CDR1 LGHNA and CDR2 YNFKEQ.

The chain employs TRBV15 and TRBJ2-7; D is uncertain. Trimming left V 1 base short and J 2 bases short, with 9 bases between. Germline V lookup: CDR1 LNHNV, CDR2 YYDKDF (reference sequence). This CDR3 contains 14 residues. The CDR3 region is CATSRGPYTYEQYF. The CDR3 DNA sequence: TGTGCCACCAGCAGAGGACCCTATACCTACGAGCAGTACTTC.

The sample holds a few counts of this clonotype. The V call is TRBV6-2 or TRBV6-3, the J call TRBJ1-1; no reliable D call. Germline CDR1 is MNHEY and CDR2 is SVGEGT. There are 15 residues in the CDR3. Deletions cut 2 bases from V and 2 bases from J, with 12 bases between. CDR3 sequence reads: CASSYASDGNTEAFF. Written as DNA, the CDR3 is TGTGCCAGCAGTTACGCCTCGGACGGAAACACTGAAGCTTTCTTT.

The sample holds a few counts of this clonotype. V gene TRBV28 combines with J gene TRBJ2-1; D is ambiguous. In germline, CDR1 is MDHEN, CDR2 SYDVKM. The CDR3 length is 13 residues. V dropped 6 bases and J dropped 5 bases, with 11 bases sitting between them. The CDR3 sequence is CASSSVEHNEQFF. Here the CDR3 DNA reads TGTGCCAGCAGCTCGGTAGAACACAATGAGCAGTTCTTC.

V gene TRBV19 combines with J gene TRBJ2-3; the D gene is possibly TRBD2 (7 bases). This CDR3 is 13 amino acids long. The V end was cut by 7 bases, the J end by 4 bases, with 12 bases between. Germline assignment: CDR1 LNHDA and CDR2 SQIVND (reference sequence). The CDR3 loop reads CASTGGRADTQYF. The CDR3 DNA is TGTGCCAGTACGGGGGGCAGGGCAGATACGCAGTATTTT.

Details on this clonotype: It is likely a read error, because the conserved phenylalanine at the end of the CDR3 is missing. The genes are TRBV12-3 or TRBV12-4 and TRBJ2-1; 8 bases are shared with TRBD1. This CDR3 is 15 amino acids long. Trimming cost V 5 bases and J 4 bases; bases outside gene matches: 7. The CDR3 spells CASSKQGVLYNEQFL. CDR3 DNA sequence: TGTGCCAGCAGTAAACAGGGGGTACTGTACAATGAGCAGTTCCTC.

This clonotype was detected only once. This chain joins TRBV3-1 and TRBJ2-5, with 9 bases that match TRBD2. CDR3 length: 15 residues. Trimming took 4 bases from V and 5 from J; bases not matched to a gene: 8. Germline-derived CDR1 and CDR2 are LGHDT and YNNKEL (reference sequence). CDR3 residues: CASSPPAGGRETQYF. The CDR3 region has the DNA TGTGCCAGCAGCCCCCCCGCGGGGGGGCGGGAGACCCAGTACTTC.

This clonotype has just a few counts. V usage is TRBV12-3 or TRBV12-4 and J usage is TRBJ1-2; D is unclear. There are 15 residues in the CDR3. Between the trimmed V and J ends, which lost 5 bases and 4 bases, there was a span of 17 bases. The DNA for the CDR3 is TGTGCCAGCAGTCCCCGATTCTCCTGGGCCTATGGCTACACCTTC. It is translated as CASSPRFSWAYGYTF.

The CDR3 nucleotides are TGTGCCAGCAGTTACTCAGGGGACACATCCTACGAGCAGTACTTC. Its protein product is CASSYSGDTSYEQYF. V and J are TRBV6-5 and TRBJ2-7; D might be TRBD1 (6 bases). Germline lookup yields CDR1 MNHEY and CDR2 SVGAGI. V lost 0 bases and J 1 base, leaving 10 bases between the germline ends. The CDR3 is made up of 15 amino acids.

This clonotype appeared a few times. J is TRBJ2-1 and V is TRBV3-1; D is uncertain. Trimming shortened V by 4 bases and J by 8 bases, and 15 bases separated the two germline ends. The length of the CDR3 is 14 residues. CDR1 and CDR2 (germline): LGHDT, YNNKEL (reference sequence). CDR3 in DNA: TGTGCCAGCAGCCCTAAGTACCCCTCCCATGAGCAGTTCTTC. Translating gives CASSPKYPSHEQFF.

This clonotype was seen only a few times. The chain uses TRBV29-1 and TRBJ1-2; D unclear. The CDR3 loop spans 13 amino acids. Germline lookup yields CDR1 SQVTM and CDR2 ANQGSEA. V dropped 2 bases and J dropped 5 bases, with 12 bases sitting between them. This CDR3 is CSVEPDGSYGYTF. CDR3 DNA: TGCAGCGTTGAACCGGACGGCTCTTATGGCTACACCTTC.

The V call is TRBV11-2, the J call TRBJ2-5; 11 positions match TRBD2. The CDR3 runs to 16 residues. The V gene's germline CDR1 is SGHAT and CDR2 FQNNGV. V gave up 6 bases and J gave up 3 bases; unmatched junction bases: 9. CDR3 sequence (DNA): TGTGCCAGCAGAGGAAGCGGGACTAGCGGTAAAGAGACCCAGTACTTC. Translating gives CASRGSGTSGKETQYF.

The rearrangement joins TRBV11-2 to TRBJ2-6; no definite D call. The CDR3 loop spans 16 amino acids. The V gene's germline CDR1 is SGHAT and CDR2 FQNNGV. Trimming shortened V by 1 base and J by 2 bases, and 9 bases separated the two germline ends. The CDR3 loop is CASSLVGFTGANVLTF. CDR3 nucleotide sequence: TGTGCCAGCAGCTTAGTTGGGTTCACTGGGGCCAACGTCCTGACTTTC.

The genes are TRBV9 and TRBJ2-1, with D hard to call. The V gene lost 0 bases and the J gene lost 10 bases, with 8 bases spanning the gap. The CDR3 loop spans 12 amino acids. Germline assignment: CDR1 SGDLS and CDR2 YYNGEE. The CDR3 sequence is CASSVGGGEQFF. The CDR3 nucleotides read TGTGCCAGCAGCGTAGGGGGTGGGGAGCAGTTCTTC.

This clonotype was seen a few times. V gene TRBV12-3 or TRBV12-4 combines with J gene TRBJ2-5; possibly TRBD1 for D (6 bases). Trimming removed 3 bases from V and 6 bases from J, with 11 bases in between. The CDR3 is made up of 13 amino acids. CDR3 protein: CASSFAGEKTQYF. CDR3 nucleotide sequence: TGTGCCAGCAGTTTCGCAGGGGAAAAGACCCAGTACTTC.

This clonotype occurred a few times. The chain joins TRBV12-3 or TRBV12-4 to TRBJ2-1; D uncertain. This CDR3 comprises 14 residues. V dropped 7 bases and J dropped 0 bases, with 10 bases sitting between them. DNA of the CDR3: TGTGCCAGCACCCGAACAAGCTCCTACAATGAGCAGTTCTTC. It yields the protein CASTRTSSYNEQFF.

Points on this clonotype: A much larger clone is a single base away; this may be a read error. This rearrangement joins TRBV28 to TRBJ1-1; D uncertain. The V end was cut by 4 bases, the J end by 3 bases, with 3 bases between. In germline, CDR1 is MDHEN, CDR2 SYDVKM. The CDR3 consists of 11 residues. Here the CDR3 DNA reads TGTGCCAGCAGTTGGTACACTGAAGCTTTCTTT. It encodes CASSWYTEAFF.

This clonotype has only a few counts. The J gene is TRBJ2-1, the V gene TRBV29-1; unclear D gene. V was trimmed by 4 bases and J by 0 bases, leaving 1 base between them. The CDR3 covers 11 residues. In germline, CDR1 is SQVTM, CDR2 ANQGSEA. CDR3 nucleotides: TGCAGCGTTGCCTCCTACAATGAGCAGTTCTTC. Its translation is CSVASYNEQFF.